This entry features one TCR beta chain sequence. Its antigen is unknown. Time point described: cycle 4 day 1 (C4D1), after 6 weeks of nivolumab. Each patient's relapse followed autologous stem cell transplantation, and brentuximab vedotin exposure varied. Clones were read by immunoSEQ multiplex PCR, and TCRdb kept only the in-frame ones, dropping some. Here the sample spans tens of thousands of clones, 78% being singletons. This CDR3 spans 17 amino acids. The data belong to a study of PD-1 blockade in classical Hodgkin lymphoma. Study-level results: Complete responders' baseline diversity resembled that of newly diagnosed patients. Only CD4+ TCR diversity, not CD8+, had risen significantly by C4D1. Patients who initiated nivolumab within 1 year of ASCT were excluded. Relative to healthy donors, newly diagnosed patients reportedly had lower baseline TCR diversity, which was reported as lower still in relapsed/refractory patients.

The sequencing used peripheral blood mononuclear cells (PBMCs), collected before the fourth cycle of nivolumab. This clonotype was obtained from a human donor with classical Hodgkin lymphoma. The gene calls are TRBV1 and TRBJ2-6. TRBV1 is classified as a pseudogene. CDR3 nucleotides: TGCACCAGCAGCCAAGAGCGTAGGGTAGGTGGGGCCAACGTCCTGACTTTC. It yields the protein CTSSQERRVGGANVLTF.